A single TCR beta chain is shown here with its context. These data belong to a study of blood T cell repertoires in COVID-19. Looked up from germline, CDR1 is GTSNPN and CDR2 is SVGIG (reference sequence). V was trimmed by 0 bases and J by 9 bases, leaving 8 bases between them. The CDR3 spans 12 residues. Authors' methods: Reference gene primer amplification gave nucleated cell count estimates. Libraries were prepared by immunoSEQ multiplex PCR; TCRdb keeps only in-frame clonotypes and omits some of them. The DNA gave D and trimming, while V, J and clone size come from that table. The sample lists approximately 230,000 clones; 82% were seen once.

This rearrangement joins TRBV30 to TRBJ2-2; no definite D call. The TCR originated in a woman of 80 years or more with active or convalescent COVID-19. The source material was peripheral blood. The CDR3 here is CAWSVAKRELFF. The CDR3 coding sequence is TGTGCCTGGAGTGTAGCGAAGAGGGAGCTGTTTTTT.